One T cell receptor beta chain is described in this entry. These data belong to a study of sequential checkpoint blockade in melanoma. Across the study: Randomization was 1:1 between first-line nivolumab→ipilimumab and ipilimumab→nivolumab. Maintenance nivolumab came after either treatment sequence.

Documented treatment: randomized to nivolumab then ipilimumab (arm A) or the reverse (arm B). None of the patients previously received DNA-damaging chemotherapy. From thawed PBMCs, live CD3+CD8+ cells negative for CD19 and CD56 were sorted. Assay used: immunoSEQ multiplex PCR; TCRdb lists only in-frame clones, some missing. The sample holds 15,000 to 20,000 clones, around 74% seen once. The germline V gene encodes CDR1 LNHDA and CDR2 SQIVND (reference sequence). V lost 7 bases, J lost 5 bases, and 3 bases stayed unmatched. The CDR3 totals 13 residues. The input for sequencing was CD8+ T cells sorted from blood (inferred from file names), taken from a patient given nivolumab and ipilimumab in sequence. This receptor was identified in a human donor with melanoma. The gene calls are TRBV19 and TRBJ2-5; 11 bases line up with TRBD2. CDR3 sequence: CASKLAGVETQYF. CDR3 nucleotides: TGTGCCAGTAAACTAGCGGGGGTTGAGACCCAGTACTTC.